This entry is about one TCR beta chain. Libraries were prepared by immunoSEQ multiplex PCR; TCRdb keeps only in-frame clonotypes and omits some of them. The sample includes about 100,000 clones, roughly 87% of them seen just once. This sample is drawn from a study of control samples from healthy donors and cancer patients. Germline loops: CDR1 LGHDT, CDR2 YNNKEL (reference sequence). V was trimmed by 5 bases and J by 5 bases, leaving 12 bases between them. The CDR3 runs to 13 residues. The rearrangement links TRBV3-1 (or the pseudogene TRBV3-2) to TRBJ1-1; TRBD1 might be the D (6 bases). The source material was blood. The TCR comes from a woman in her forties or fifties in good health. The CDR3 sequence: CASSFRQATEAFF. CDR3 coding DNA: TGTGCCAGCAGCTTTCGACAGGCAACTGAAGCTTTCTTT.